This T cell receptor (beta chain) was recovered during a study of T cell repertoires in cytomegalovirus infection. Study-wide background: Both recently identified HLA-C-restricted and well-studied HLA-B-restricted CMV epitopes were used in the study. Evidence of both CMV infection and a matching HLA type came from public TCR beta signatures.

On this clonotype itself: Antigen unknown.

Regarding the study as a whole: Across the ex vivo response, the dominant clonotypes were HLA-C-restricted CMV-specific TCR beta clonotypes. Frequencies of public TCR beta families were cumulated, and this identified carriers of CMV plus the relevant HLA.

Trimming took off 6 bases at V and 0 bases at J, with 12 bases between the two ends. The length of the CDR3 is 15 residues. From germline, CDR1 is MNHGY and CDR2 SAAAGT. MiXCR was run by TCRdb on the reads, yielding one entry per CDR3 protein. The repertoire holds hundreds of thousands of distinct CDR3 sequences, 30% to 40% seen once, with 17% in the top ten. The chain is built from TRBV6-8 and TRBJ1-3; D gene ambiguous. The clonotype was recovered from a human donor in good health (CMV status not recorded). Some clones in this sample may be carry-over from other donors' samples. The sequencing here drew on cultured PBMCs, taken from culture after CMV antigen stimulation. CDR3 region: CASSPEKSSGNTIYF. In DNA form, the CDR3 reads TGTGCCAGCAGCCCGGAGAAAAGCTCTGGAAACACCATATATTTT.